The 28 T cell receptor beta chains given below trace back to one sample, sequenced in a study of blood T cell repertoires in COVID-19. Here immunoSEQ multiplex PCR was the method, and the copy in TCRdb shows in-frame clones only, minus some. Of about 6,100 clones listed, roughly 80% are singletons. Material for sequencing was peripheral blood. The receptor set was obtained from a human donor with active COVID-19. The donor label of this sample is uncertain.

The chain combines TRBV5-1 with TRBJ2-4; 9 nucleotides align to TRBD1. Per germline, CDR1 SGHRS and CDR2 YFSETQ. Losses at the gene ends were 4 bases for V and 1 base for J; bases not matched to a gene: 6. The CDR3 has 16 residues. In DNA, the CDR3 is TGCGCCAGCAGCCCCGCACAGGGGGCGGCCAAAAACATTCAGTACTTC. Its protein is CASSPAQGAAKNIQYF.

The J gene is TRBJ2-2, the V gene TRBV4-3, with 8 nucleotides matching TRBD2. This CDR3 comprises 16 residues. The germline gives CDR1 LGHNA, CDR2 YSLEER. V lost 1 base to trimming and J lost 4 bases; unmatched junction nucleotides: 5. The CDR3 region is CASSQGTSFFTGELFF. CDR3 nucleotides: TGCGCCAGCAGCCAAGGGACTAGCTTTTTCACCGGGGAGCTGTTTTTT.

The chain combines TRBV28 with TRBJ2-1; D perhaps matches TRBD1 (5 bases). The CDR3 has 18 residues. V lost 1 base, J lost 0 bases, and 16 bases lay in between. Germline lookup yields CDR1 MDHEN and CDR2 SYDVKM. The CDR3 bases are TGTGCCAGCAGTTTATTTAACCAGGACACCAGCTCCTACAATGAGCAGTTCTTC. This encodes CASSLFNQDTSSYNEQFF.

V and J are TRBV2 and TRBJ2-2; D not certain. Trimming removed 8 bases from V and 7 bases from J, with 11 bases in between. The CDR3 has 12 amino acids. Germline V gives CDR1 SNHLY, CDR2 FYNNEI. The CDR3, as DNA: TGTGCCAGCCAGGTGTGGGTCGGGGAGCTGTTTTTT. Translating it yields CASQVWVGELFF.

This clone was seen a single time. The CDR3 loop is CASSPLAGGSTDTQYF. CDR3 in DNA: TGTGCCAGCAGCCCCTTAGCGGGAGGGAGCACAGATACGCAGTATTTT. J is TRBJ2-3 and V is TRBV3-1 (or the pseudogene TRBV3-2); 11 bases match TRBD2. Germline CDR1 reads LGHDT; CDR2 reads YNNKEL (reference sequence). The length of the CDR3 is 16 residues. The V segment lost 4 bases and the J segment 0 bases; nucleotides outside the gene matches: 3.

This chain joins TRBV9 and TRBJ2-1; 9 nucleotides align to TRBD2. Per the germline V gene, CDR1 is SGDLS and CDR2 is YYNGEE. The junction had 7 bases not matched to a gene; V was cut back by 0 bases and J by 9 bases. CDR3 length equals 15 residues. The CDR3 DNA reads as TGTGCCAGCAGCGTAGTTGCGGGAGGGTGGTCTGAGCAGTTCTTC. It is translated as CASSVVAGGWSEQFF.

The chain employs TRBV25-1 and TRBJ2-7; 9 nucleotides line up with TRBD1. J was trimmed by 1 base and V by 0 bases; bases with no gene match: 4. This CDR3 spans 16 amino acids. CDR1 and CDR2 from the germline V gene are MGHDK and SYGVNS. The CDR3 nucleotides read TGTGCCAGCAGTGAATATCGGACAGGGGTGTCCTACGAGCAGTACGTC. This sequence encodes CASSEYRTGVSYEQYV.

As concerns this clone: The junction does not match germline at one end; this may be a read error. The chain links TRBV9 to TRBJ1-2, with 9 bases lining up with TRBD1. This CDR3 comprises 11 residues. Germline loops: CDR1 SGDLS, CDR2 YYNGEE. The CDR3: CASSVEGQGAF. The CDR3, as DNA: TGTGCCAGCAGCGTTGAGGGACAGGGTGCCTTC.

This rearrangement joins TRBV7-9 to TRBJ1-4, with 8 bases identical to TRBD1. Trimming took 5 bases from V and 8 from J; bases not matched to a gene: 7. Germline V lookup: CDR1 SEHNR, CDR2 FQNEAQ (reference sequence). This CDR3 comprises 14 residues. This chain's CDR3 is CASSRQGFWEKLFF. The DNA of the CDR3 is TGTGCCAGCAGCAGACAGGGGTTCTGGGAAAAACTGTTTTTT.

The chain carries TRBV11-1 and TRBJ2-1; TRBD1 agrees at 7 bases. Germline CDR1 is SGHAT and CDR2 is FQDESV (reference sequence). This CDR3 is built from 12 residues. Trimming removed 4 bases from V and 9 bases from J; junction bases left unmatched: 3. The CDR3 here is CASSSGGGEQFF. CDR3 nucleotides: TGTGCCAGCAGCTCAGGGGGTGGTGAGCAGTTCTTC.

The genes are TRBV7-2 and TRBJ1-6, with 8 bases matching TRBD1. Germline CDR1 SGHTA, CDR2 FQGNSA. CDR3 length: 15 residues. V was pared by 4 bases and J by 8 bases, with 7 bases of the junction left unmatched. CDR3 sequence reads: CASSSRQGIYSPLHF. The CDR3 DNA sequence: TGTGCCAGCAGCTCCAGACAGGGGATTTATTCACCCCTCCACTTT.

The gene calls are TRBV11-1 and TRBJ2-1; 8 nucleotides line up with TRBD2. Per germline, CDR1 SGHAT and CDR2 FQDESV (reference sequence). This CDR3 is built from 15 residues. The junction had 12 bases not matched to a gene; V was cut back by 6 bases and J by 8 bases. The CDR3: CASRQWASGSYEQFF. In DNA form, the CDR3 reads TGTGCCAGCAGACAATGGGCTAGCGGGTCCTATGAGCAGTTCTTC.

The genes are TRBV10-3 and TRBJ2-7; D gene unclear. V was shortened by 4 bases and J by 6 bases, with 13 bases between the two germline ends. Per the germline V gene, CDR1 is ENHRY and CDR2 is SYGVKD. The CDR3 consists of 13 residues. The CDR3 spells CAISGRHNGEQYF. The CDR3 DNA sequence: TGTGCCATCAGTGGAAGACACAACGGCGAGCAGTACTTC.

Judged by abundance, this clone is medium-sized (0.01 to 0.1%). The rearrangement uses TRBV28 and TRBJ2-1; no reliable D call. Trimming stripped 1 base from V and 6 bases from J, with 10 bases between. CDR3 length: 14 residues. The germline CDR1 and CDR2 sequences are MDHEN and SYDVKM. CDR3 bases: TGTGCCAGCAGTTTATTGGTGTTGGCCAATGAGCAGTTCTTC. Translating it yields CASSLLVLANEQFF. Filled out from reference TRBV28 and TRBJ2-1, the complete variable domain reads DVKVTQSSRYLVKRTGEKVFLECVQDMDHENMFWYRQDPGLGLRLIYFSYDVKMKEKGDIPEGYSVSREKKERFSLILESASTNQTSMYLCASSLLVLANEQFFGPGTRLTVL.

The genes are TRBV7-2 and TRBJ2-3, with TRBD1 identical over 7 bases. Losses at the gene ends were 5 bases for V and 1 base for J; bases not matched to a gene: 6. The CDR3 covers 15 residues. Germline V gene data show CDR1 as SGHTA and CDR2 as FQGNSA. This CDR3 reads CASSKTGAGTDTQYF. CDR3 DNA sequence: TGTGCCAGCAGCAAAACAGGGGCCGGCACAGATACGCAGTATTTT.

CDR3 protein: CASSLGTGGVDTQYF. The CDR3 region has the DNA TGTGCCAGCAGCCTGGGGACAGGGGGCGTAGATACGCAGTATTTT. The J gene is TRBJ2-3, the V gene TRBV7-8, with 12 nucleotides matching TRBD1. This CDR3 is built from 15 residues. J gave up 5 bases and V 5 bases, and 5 bases lay outside the gene matches. Germline V gives CDR1 SGHVS, CDR2 FQNEAQ.

V gene TRBV11-3 combines with J gene TRBJ1-3; D unclear. The CDR3 runs to 15 residues. V lost 0 bases to trimming and J lost 2 bases, with 8 bases between them. Germline values: CDR1 SGHNT, CDR2 YENEEA. The CDR3 bases are TGTGCCAGCAGCTTAGATAACAGAGCTGGAAACACCATATATTTT. It translates to CASSLDNRAGNTIYF.

The J gene is TRBJ2-4, the V gene TRBV4-1; TRBD2 aligns across 13 bases. V lost 1 base to trimming and J lost 15 bases; unmatched junction nucleotides: 12. The CDR3 has 16 amino acids. The germline V gene encodes CDR1 MGHRA and CDR2 YSYEKL. The CDR3: CASSQVLGLAGVVMYF. DNA of the CDR3: TGCGCCAGCAGCCAAGTCCTAGGACTAGCGGGAGTCGTTATGTACTTC.

V gene TRBV7-2 combines with J gene TRBJ2-3, with 16 bases fitting TRBD2. With 5 bases clipped from V and 0 bases from J, the junction kept 5 bases outside the gene matches. From germline, CDR1 is SGHTA and CDR2 FQGNSA. This CDR3 comprises 18 residues. In DNA, the CDR3 is TGTGCCAGCAGCCGGGGACTAGCGGGAGGGCTTAGCACAGATACGCAGTATTTT. As protein: CASSRGLAGGLSTDTQYF.

This chain links TRBV6-4 with TRBJ2-1; 9 positions agree with TRBD1. V trimming: 5 bases; J trimming: 6 bases; junction bases outside the gene matches: 11. This CDR3 is built from 16 residues. Germline CDR1 is MRHNA and CDR2 is SNTAGT. CDR3 bases: TGTGCCAGCAGTACCGAACCGGGACAGGGTCGCAATGAGCAGTTCTTC. Its protein product is CASSTEPGQGRNEQFF.

V is TRBV5-6 and J is TRBJ2-1; TRBD2 aligns across 14 bases. Germline V lookup: CDR1 SGHDT, CDR2 YYEEEE. V shed 1 base, J shed 8 bases, and the junction held 5 bases outside the gene matches. The CDR3 loop spans 16 amino acids. The chain's CDR3 is CASSLLGLAGVDEQFF. For the CDR3, the DNA is TGTGCCAGCAGCTTGCTGGGACTAGCGGGAGTAGATGAGCAGTTCTTC. Complete variable domain (other parts from reference TRBV5-6 and TRBJ2-1): DAGVTQSPTHLIKTRGQQVTLRCSPKSGHDTVSWYQQALGQGPQFIFQYYEEEERQRGNFPDRFSGHQFPNYSSELNVNALLLGDSALYLCASSLLGLAGVDEQFFGPGTRLTVL.

The CDR3 DNA is TGTGCCAGCAGCCCGCCGGGACAGGGGGCGAATGTGGATGAGCAGTTCTTC. It translates to CASSPPGQGANVDEQFF. The rearrangement joins TRBV5-6 to TRBJ2-1; 12 nucleotides agree with TRBD1. The CDR3 covers 17 residues. Germline trimming cut 4 bases from V and 8 bases from J; bases unmatched to any gene: 13. Germline V gene sequence: CDR1 SGHDT, CDR2 YYEEEE.

The V gene is TRBV29-1, the J gene TRBJ1-2; 10 bases align to TRBD1. This CDR3 has 15 residues. V was pared by 6 bases and J by 8 bases, with 15 bases of the junction left unmatched. The V gene's germline CDR1 is SQVTM and CDR2 ANQGSEA. The CDR3 DNA sequence: TGCAGCGTGGATGCGGGACAGGGGTTGAGTCGGGGCTACACCTTC. It yields the protein CSVDAGQGLSRGYTF.

This clone has a handful of counts. The chain joins TRBV19 to TRBJ1-5; D unresolved. The CDR3 is 13 residues long. CDR1 is LNHDA and CDR2 is SQIVND in the germline V gene (reference sequence). Trimming left V 6 bases short and J 0 bases short, with 6 bases between. CDR3 coding DNA: TGTGCCAGTAGCCCAGATAGCAATCAGCCCCAGCATTTT. Translated, it gives CASSPDSNQPQHF.

For this clone: The sample holds other DNA sequences that translate to the same CDR3. The chain combines TRBV7-3 with TRBJ2-3; 8 bases are a match to TRBD2. This CDR3 has 15 amino acids. The ends lost 2 bases at V and 2 bases at J; junction bases unmatched: 3. The germline V gene encodes CDR1 SGHTA and CDR2 FQGTGA. As DNA, the CDR3 is TGTGCCAGCAGCTTAGCGGGGGGTTCCACAGATACGCAGTATTTT. Protein sequence: CASSLAGGSTDTQYF.

The CDR3 spells CASRLGKSAYEQYF. CDR3 DNA: TGTGCCAGCAGGCTTGGTAAGTCAGCCTACGAGCAGTACTTC. The gene calls are TRBV28 and TRBJ2-7; D ambiguous. The germline V gene encodes CDR1 MDHEN and CDR2 SYDVKM. This CDR3 is 14 amino acids long. Trimming took 6 bases from V and 2 from J, leaving 14 bases between them.

The chain joins TRBV28 to TRBJ2-2; the D gene is possibly TRBD1 (5 bases). The length of the CDR3 is 13 residues. Germline CDR1 is MDHEN and CDR2 is SYDVKM. V was trimmed by 2 bases and J by 6 bases, leaving 7 bases between them. CDR3 sequence reads: CASSLGAPGELFF. The CDR3 DNA follows: TGTGCCAGCAGTTTAGGGGCACCCGGGGAGCTGTTTTTT.

The J gene is TRBJ2-3, the V gene TRBV7-9, with 11 bases aligning to TRBD2. The CDR3 runs 17 residues. V shed 5 bases, J shed 2 bases, and the junction held 9 bases outside the gene matches. Germline CDR1 SEHNR, CDR2 FQNEAQ (reference sequence). CDR3 bases: TGTGCCAGCAGCCAGACTAGCGGGGTCGAATACACAGATACGCAGTATTTT. Protein: CASSQTSGVEYTDTQYF.